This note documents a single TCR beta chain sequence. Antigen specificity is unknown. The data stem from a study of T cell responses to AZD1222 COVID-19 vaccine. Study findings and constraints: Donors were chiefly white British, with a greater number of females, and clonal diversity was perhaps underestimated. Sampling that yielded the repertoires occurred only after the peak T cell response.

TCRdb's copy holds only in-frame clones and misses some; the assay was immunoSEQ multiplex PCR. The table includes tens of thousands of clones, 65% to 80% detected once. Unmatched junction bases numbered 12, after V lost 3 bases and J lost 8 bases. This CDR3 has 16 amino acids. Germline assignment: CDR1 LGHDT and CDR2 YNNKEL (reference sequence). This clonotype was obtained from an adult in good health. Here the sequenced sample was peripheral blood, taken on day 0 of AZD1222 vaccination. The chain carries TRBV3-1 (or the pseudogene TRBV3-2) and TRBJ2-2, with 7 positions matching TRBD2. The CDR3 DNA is TGTGCCAGCAGCCACGCTCCGAGCGGGGAGGCGGGGGAGCTGTTTTTT. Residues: CASSHAPSGEAGELFF.